This T cell receptor beta chain was observed in a study of blood T cell repertoires in COVID-19. Study overall: Specimens from acute and convalescent COVID-19 originated in the United States, Italy and Spain.

This clone was seen a handful of times. Repertoires were generated with immunoSEQ multiplex PCR, while TCRdb's copy carries only in-frame clones and drops some. The sample holds 70,000 to 100,000 clones, approximately 86% seen once. This CDR3 comprises 16 residues. V lost 3 bases and J lost 7; bases outside the gene matches: 8. Germline loops: CDR1 SGDLS, CDR2 YYNGEE. The TCR sequence derives from an older man with active or convalescent COVID-19. Specimen: peripheral blood. The chain joins TRBV9 to TRBJ2-1; TRBD1 matches at 12 bases. The CDR3 DNA reads as TGTGCCAGCAGCGCCGCCGGGACAGGGGGCTGGAATGAGCAGTTCTTC. Translated: CASSAAGTGGWNEQFF.